The sample holds a few counts of the clone carrying this TCR beta chain. Combining a sample-barcoded 5' primer with a J-beta primer mix, a second PCR ran for 7 to 11 cycles. TCRdb recomputed calls from the 5' RACE reads with MiXCR, one row per CDR3 protein. Of approximately 1,000,000 distinct CDR3 sequences detected, 45% appear once; the ten largest clones hold approximately 20%. This specimen comes from a study of blood T cells in healthy people across ages. Germline-derived CDR1 and CDR2 are SGHTA and FQGNSA. Trimming stripped 1 base from V and 4 bases from J, with 13 bases between. CDR3 length: 15 residues.

This rearrangement joins TRBV7-2 to TRBJ1-1; no clear D gene. This clonotype was obtained from an older woman in good health. The material sequenced was blood. CDR3 in amino acids: CASSLVQSARTEAFF. The CDR3 DNA sequence: TGTGCCAGCAGCTTAGTTCAATCGGCGCGCACTGAAGCTTTCTTT. Full variable domain (outside the CDR3, taken from reference TRBV7-2 and TRBJ1-1): GAGVSQSPSNKVTEKGKDVELRCDPISGHTALYWYRQSLGQGLEFLIYFQGNSAPDKSGLPSDRFSAERTGGSVSTLTIQRTQQEDSAVYLCASSLVQSARTEAFFGQGTRLTVV.